This TCR beta chain was sequenced in a study of blood T cell repertoires in COVID-19. Germline assignment: CDR1 SGHAT and CDR2 FQNNGV. The CDR3 consists of 14 residues. V was pared by 6 bases and J by 9 bases, with 11 bases of the junction left unmatched. Assay used: immunoSEQ multiplex PCR; TCRdb lists only in-frame clones, some missing. The sample carries roughly 200,000 clones, approximately 85% recorded once. The sequence was collected from a man between 60 and 75 years old with acute or convalescent COVID-19. The rearrangement links TRBV11-2 to TRBJ2-1; 7 bases are a match to TRBD1. The sample taken for sequencing was peripheral blood. The CDR3 reads CASSYHRGRGEQFF. The CDR3 nucleotides are TGTGCCAGCAGTTACCACAGGGGACGGGGTGAGCAGTTCTTC.